A single sample gave rise to the 23 T cell receptor beta chains below, sequenced in a study of CD8+ T cells in alopecia areata (dated by TCRdb to 2017 to 2018). The label giving this sample's time point can be read as: less than 30 weeks on oral tofacitinib. In the paper's terms, the treatment or condition label means: oral pan-JAK inhibitor, 5-10 mg twice daily. Library preparation was by the immunoSEQ multiplex PCR assay. For TCR sequencing, RNA was extracted from every sample and reverse transcribed into cDNA to serve as template. TCRdb took this table from immuneACCESS and kept in-frame rearrangements with V and J called. Such tables lack part of the clones; where checked against another copy, unresolved V genes explain under half of the gap, and the rest is unexplained. Recorded for this sample are over 95,000 clones; roughly three fifths of them occurred a single time. The ten largest clones take up 3% to 3.5% of the sample.

The material was CD4+ T cells sorted from blood, obtained at week 24, from a patient treated with tofacitinib. The receptors shown here come from a human donor with alopecia areata.

The genes are TRBV15 and TRBJ2-1; TRBD1 agrees at 7 bases. With 2 bases clipped from V and 10 bases from J, the junction kept 8 bases outside the gene matches. Looked up from germline, CDR1 is LNHNV and CDR2 is YYDKDF (reference sequence). The CDR3 is made up of 14 amino acids. The CDR3 DNA sequence: TGTGCCACCAGCAGACGAGACAGGGTCGCCGAGCAGTTCTTC. Translated, it gives CATSRRDRVAEQFF.

This clone was seen only a few times. The rearrangement links TRBV7-8 to TRBJ2-3, with D perhaps matching TRBD2 (6 bases). Germline V lookup: CDR1 SGHVS, CDR2 FQNEAQ. The CDR3 has 16 amino acids. V was pared by 4 bases and J by 6 bases, with 20 bases between. DNA for the CDR3: TGTGCCAGCAGCTCCTCGACTACCCGGGGGAAGGATACGCAGTATTTT. Encoded protein: CASSSSTTRGKDTQYF.

This clone was observed a few times. The V gene is TRBV7-8, the J gene TRBJ2-1; D ambiguous. This CDR3 comprises 13 residues. Germline assignment: CDR1 SGHVS and CDR2 FQNEAQ. Trimming cost V 2 bases and J 6 bases, with 8 bases left between them. Here the CDR3 DNA reads TGTGCCAGCAGCTTACGGGTCTTCAATGAGCAGTTCTTC. Residues: CASSLRVFNEQFF.

The V gene is TRBV30, the J gene TRBJ2-7; the D is unclear. CDR1 GTSNPN and CDR2 SVGIG come from the germline V gene (reference sequence). The CDR3 runs 13 residues. V was shortened by 0 bases and J by 0 bases, with 6 bases between the two germline ends. CDR3 protein: CAWSVMSSYEQYF. DNA for the CDR3: TGTGCCTGGAGTGTAATGTCCTCCTACGAGCAGTACTTC.

This clone was seen only a few times. The CDR3 spells CASSLRQGADEQYF. CDR3 sequence (DNA): TGTGCCAGCAGCTTAAGACAGGGGGCCGACGAGCAGTACTTC. The J gene is TRBJ2-7, the V gene TRBV4-2; the match to TRBD1 covers 10 bases. The CDR3 is made up of 14 amino acids. From germline, CDR1 is LGHNA and CDR2 YNFKEQ. V shed 5 bases and J 5 bases; nucleotides not matched to a gene: 6.

The chain carries TRBV2 and TRBJ2-5, with D possibly matching TRBD2 (6 bases). Germline V CDR1 and CDR2: SNHLY, FYNNEI. This CDR3 has 10 amino acids. CDR3 amino acids: CAVGGETQYF. In nucleotides, the CDR3 is TGTGCTGTGGGGGGAGAGACCCAGTACTTC.

This clone has only a few counts. The V and J genes are TRBV19 and TRBJ1-5; perhaps TRBD1 as D (6 bases). Germline values: CDR1 LNHDA, CDR2 SQIVND (reference sequence). V dropped 3 bases and J dropped 5 bases, with 11 bases sitting between them. The CDR3 has 14 amino acids. The DNA of the CDR3 is TGTGCCAGTAGTATTGGGCAGGGGCATCAGCCCCAGCATTTT. Protein: CASSIGQGHQPQHF.

V usage is TRBV9 and J usage is TRBJ1-4; a possible D gene is TRBD1 (6 bases). The germline CDR1 and CDR2 sequences are SGDLS and YYNGEE. CDR3 length equals 15 residues. V lost 4 bases and J 8 bases, leaving 18 bases between the germline ends. The DNA for the CDR3 is TGTGCCAGCAGCTCCCGGGGGCGCATTGGAGAAAAACTGTTTTTT. Translated: CASSSRGRIGEKLFF.

The chain joins TRBV29-1 to TRBJ1-2; unclear D gene. The CDR3 runs 11 residues. V was pared by 5 bases and J by 3 bases, with 7 bases between. Germline assignment: CDR1 SQVTM and CDR2 ANQGSEA. The CDR3, as DNA: TGCAGCGTTAGCCAGGACTATGGCTACACCTTC. It yields the protein CSVSQDYGYTF.

The rearrangement joins TRBV10-3 to TRBJ2-5; tentative D call: TRBD1 (5 bases). Looked up from germline, CDR1 is ENHRY and CDR2 is SYGVKD. V shed 5 bases and J shed 4 bases, with 5 bases lying between them. The CDR3 sequence is 11 residues long. CDR3 sequence reads: CAISRGETQYF. CDR3 DNA: TGTGCCATCAGTAGGGGAGAGACCCAGTACTTC.

This clone was seen more than once but under ten times. The chain recombines TRBV4-2 with TRBJ1-2, with D unresolved. Germline V gene data show CDR1 as LGHNA and CDR2 as YNFKEQ. Deletions cut 0 bases from V and 8 bases from J, with 10 bases between. CDR3 length: 13 residues. CDR3 amino acids: CASSQDLMGGYTF. DNA for the CDR3: TGTGCCAGCAGCCAAGATCTAATGGGCGGCTACACCTTC.

This clone was seen only a few times. This chain links TRBV29-1 with TRBJ1-5; D remains unclear. V was trimmed by 4 bases and J by 3 bases, leaving 10 bases between them. CDR3 length: 13 residues. The germline CDR1 and CDR2 sequences are SQVTM and ANQGSEA. This CDR3 reads CSVGVQNNQPQHF. CDR3 sequence (DNA): TGCAGCGTTGGGGTACAGAACAATCAGCCCCAGCATTTT.

This clone came up a few times. The chain uses TRBV2 and TRBJ1-1; no reliable D call. V lost 4 bases, J lost 0 bases, and 6 bases lay in between. This CDR3 has 13 amino acids. Germline V gene sequence: CDR1 SNHLY, CDR2 FYNNEI. This CDR3 reads CASSAGMNTEAFF. In DNA, the CDR3 is TGTGCCAGCAGTGCAGGTATGAACACTGAAGCTTTCTTT. Full variable domain (remainder filled in from reference TRBV2 and TRBJ1-1): EPEVTQTPSHQVTQMGQEVILRCVPISNHLYFYWYRQILGQKVEFLVSFYNNEISEKSEIFDDQFSVERPDGSNFTLKIRSTKLEDSAMYFCASSAGMNTEAFFGQGTRLTVV.

The chain joins TRBV29-1 to TRBJ2-3; D is unresolved. The CDR3 length is 14 residues. V was trimmed by 3 bases and J by 6 bases, leaving 16 bases between them. Germline values: CDR1 SQVTM, CDR2 ANQGSEA. The CDR3 nucleotides read TGCAGCGTTGACGTCAGCCACCCAGCTGATACGCAGTATTTT. Protein: CSVDVSHPADTQYF.

V usage is TRBV5-1 and J usage is TRBJ2-3; D unclear. V was cut by 4 bases and J by 2 bases, with 11 bases left in between. The CDR3 loop spans 14 amino acids. The germline gives CDR1 SGHRS, CDR2 YFSETQ. The CDR3 DNA follows: TGCGCCAGCAGCATGCGAACTAACACAGATACGCAGTATTTT. The encoded protein is CASSMRTNTDTQYF.

The chain links TRBV2 to TRBJ2-3; possibly TRBD2 for D (5 bases). Germline loops: CDR1 SNHLY, CDR2 FYNNEI. V lost 4 bases to trimming and J lost 9 bases, with 5 bases between them. This CDR3 region has 10 residues. The CDR3 loop reads CASSAGTQYF. As DNA, the CDR3 is TGTGCCAGCAGTGCGGGGACGCAGTATTTT.

A few counts support this clone. The chain is built from TRBV29-1 and TRBJ2-7; 8 bases align to TRBD1. The ends lost 4 bases at V and 6 bases at J; junction bases unmatched: 5. CDR1 is SQVTM, CDR2 ANQGSEA, per germline. The CDR3 loop spans 12 amino acids. The CDR3 here is CSVVRDRGEQYF. Written as DNA, the CDR3 is TGCAGCGTTGTGCGTGACAGGGGCGAGCAGTACTTC.

The V and J genes are TRBV2 and TRBJ1-2; D is unclear. Germline values: CDR1 SNHLY, CDR2 FYNNEI. This CDR3 region has 12 residues. V lost 5 bases and J lost 4, with 8 bases in between. CDR3 in amino acids: CASSPTGYGYTF. The CDR3 nucleotides are TGTGCCAGCAGTCCCACGGGCTATGGCTACACCTTC.

This chain joins TRBV29-1 and TRBJ2-7; 8 nucleotides match TRBD2. The CDR3 sequence is 13 residues long. With 2 bases clipped from V and 3 bases from J, the junction kept 3 bases outside the gene matches. Germline V CDR1 and CDR2: SQVTM, ANQGSEA. CDR3 sequence: CSVESAGGYEQYF. In nucleotides, the CDR3 is TGCAGCGTTGAATCCGCGGGGGGCTACGAGCAGTACTTC.

This rearrangement joins TRBV4-3 to TRBJ2-4, with 8 bases matching TRBD1. The V gene end was trimmed by 2 bases and the J gene end by 9 bases; junction bases not matched to a gene: 12. CDR1 and CDR2 (germline): LGHNA, YSLEER. CDR3 length: 16 amino acids. Written as DNA, the CDR3 is TGCGCCAGCAGCCAAAATTCGGGTACAGGGGGTGGCATTCAGTACTTC. Translated, it gives CASSQNSGTGGGIQYF.

The chain combines TRBV30 with TRBJ1-2, with D maybe TRBD1 (5 bases). V was pared by 8 bases and J by 0 bases, with 10 bases between. CDR3 length: 12 residues. Germline CDR1 and CDR2: GTSNPN and SVGIG (reference sequence). CDR3 region: CARGLSNYGYTF. CDR3 DNA sequence: TGTGCCAGGGGCCTCTCTAACTATGGCTACACCTTC.

Only a few counts were recorded for this clone. The rearrangement joins TRBV29-1 to TRBJ1-1; maybe TRBD1 (5 bases). Looked up from germline, CDR1 is SQVTM and CDR2 is ANQGSEA. This CDR3 spans 13 amino acids. Trimming took off 7 bases at V and 0 bases at J, with 12 bases between the two ends. CDR3: CSAGTALNTEAFF. For the CDR3, the DNA is TGCAGCGCCGGGACGGCCTTGAACACTGAAGCTTTCTTT.

The rearrangement joins TRBV9 to TRBJ1-5; 8 positions match TRBD1. The CDR3 covers 14 residues. With 3 bases clipped from V and 6 bases from J, the junction kept 5 bases outside the gene matches. Germline V gives CDR1 SGDLS, CDR2 YYNGEE. CDR3 loop: CASSAGQGRQPQHF. CDR3 DNA sequence: TGTGCCAGCAGCGCAGGACAGGGTCGTCAGCCCCAGCATTTT.